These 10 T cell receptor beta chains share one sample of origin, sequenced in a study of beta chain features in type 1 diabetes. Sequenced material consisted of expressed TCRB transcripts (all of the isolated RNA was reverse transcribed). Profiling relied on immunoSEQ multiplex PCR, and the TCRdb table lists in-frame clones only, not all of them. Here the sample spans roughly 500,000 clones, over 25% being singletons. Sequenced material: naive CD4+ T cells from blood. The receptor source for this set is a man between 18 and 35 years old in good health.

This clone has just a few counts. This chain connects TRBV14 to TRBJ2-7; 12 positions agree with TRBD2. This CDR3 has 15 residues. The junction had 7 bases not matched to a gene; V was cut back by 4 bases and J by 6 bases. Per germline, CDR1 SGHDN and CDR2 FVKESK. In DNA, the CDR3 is TGTGCCAGCAGCCCGACTAGCGGGAGTGGGAGCGAGCAGTACTTC. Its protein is CASSPTSGSGSEQYF.

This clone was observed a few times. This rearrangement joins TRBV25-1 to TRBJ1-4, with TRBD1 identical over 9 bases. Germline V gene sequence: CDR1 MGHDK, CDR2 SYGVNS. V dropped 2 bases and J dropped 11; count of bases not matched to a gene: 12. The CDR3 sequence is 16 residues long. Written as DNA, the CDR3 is TGTGCCAGCAGTGAAACCGTAGGACAGGGGCTGAGGAAACTGTTTTTT. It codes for CASSETVGQGLRKLFF.

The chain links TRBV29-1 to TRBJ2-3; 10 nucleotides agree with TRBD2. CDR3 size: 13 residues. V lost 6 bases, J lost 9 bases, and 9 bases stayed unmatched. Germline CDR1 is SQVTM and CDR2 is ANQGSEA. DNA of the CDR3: TGCAGCGTGTCTAGCGGGAGAGTCGACACGCAGTATTTT. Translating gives CSVSSGRVDTQYF.

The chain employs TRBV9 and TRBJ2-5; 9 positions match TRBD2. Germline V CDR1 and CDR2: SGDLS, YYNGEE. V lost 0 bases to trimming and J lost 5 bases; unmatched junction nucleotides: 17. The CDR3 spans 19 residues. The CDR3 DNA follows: TGTGCCAGCAGCGTAGATCGTCTTTTAAGCGGGAGGTTCTGGGAGACCCAGTACTTC. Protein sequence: CASSVDRLLSGRFWETQYF.

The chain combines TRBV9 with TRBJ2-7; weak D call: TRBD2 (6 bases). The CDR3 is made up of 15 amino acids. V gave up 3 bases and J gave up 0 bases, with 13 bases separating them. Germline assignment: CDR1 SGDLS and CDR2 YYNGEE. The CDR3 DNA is TGTGCCAGCAGCGGAAGGGACTTAGACTCCTACGAGCAGTACTTC. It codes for CASSGRDLDSYEQYF.

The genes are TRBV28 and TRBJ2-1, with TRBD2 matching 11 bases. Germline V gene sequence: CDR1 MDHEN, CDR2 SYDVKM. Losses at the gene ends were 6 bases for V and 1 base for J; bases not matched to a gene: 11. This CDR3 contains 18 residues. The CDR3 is CASSSYTLAGVSYNEQFF. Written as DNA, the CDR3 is TGTGCCAGCAGCTCCTACACACTAGCGGGAGTGTCCTACAATGAGCAGTTCTTC.

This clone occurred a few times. CDR3 DNA sequence: TGTGCCAGCAGGATTAGCGGGAGGTTCACAGATACGCAGTATTTT. This translates into CASRISGRFTDTQYF. V usage is TRBV7-9 and J usage is TRBJ2-3; 10 nucleotides line up with TRBD2. The germline V gene encodes CDR1 SEHNR and CDR2 FQNEAQ (reference sequence). This CDR3 region has 15 residues. The V gene end was trimmed by 6 bases and the J gene end by 2 bases; junction bases not matched to a gene: 5. Variable domain in full (rest from reference TRBV7-9 and TRBJ2-3): DTGVSQNPRHKITKRGQNVTFRCDPISEHNRLYWYRQTLGQGPEFLTYFQNEAQLEKSRLLSDRFSAERPKGSFSTLEIQRTEQGDSAMYLCASRISGRFTDTQYFGPGTRLTVL.

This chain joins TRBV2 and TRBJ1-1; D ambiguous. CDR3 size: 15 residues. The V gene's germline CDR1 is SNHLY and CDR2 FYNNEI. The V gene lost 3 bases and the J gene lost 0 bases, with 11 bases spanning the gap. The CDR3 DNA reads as TGTGCCAGCAGTGAGCTTGCAGTCATGAACACTGAAGCTTTCTTT. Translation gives CASSELAVMNTEAFF.

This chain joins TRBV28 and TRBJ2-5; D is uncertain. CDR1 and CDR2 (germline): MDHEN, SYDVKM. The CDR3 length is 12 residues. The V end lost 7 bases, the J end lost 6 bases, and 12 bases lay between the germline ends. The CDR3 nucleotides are TGTGCCAGCACCGACTTCAGCAAGACCCAGTACTTC. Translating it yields CASTDFSKTQYF.

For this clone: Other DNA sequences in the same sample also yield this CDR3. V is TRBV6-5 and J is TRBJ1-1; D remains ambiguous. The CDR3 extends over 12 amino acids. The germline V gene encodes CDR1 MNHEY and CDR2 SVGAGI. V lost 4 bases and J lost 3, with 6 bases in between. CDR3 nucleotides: TGTGCCAGCAGTTCTGGGGACACTGAAGCTTTCTTT. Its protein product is CASSSGDTEAFF.